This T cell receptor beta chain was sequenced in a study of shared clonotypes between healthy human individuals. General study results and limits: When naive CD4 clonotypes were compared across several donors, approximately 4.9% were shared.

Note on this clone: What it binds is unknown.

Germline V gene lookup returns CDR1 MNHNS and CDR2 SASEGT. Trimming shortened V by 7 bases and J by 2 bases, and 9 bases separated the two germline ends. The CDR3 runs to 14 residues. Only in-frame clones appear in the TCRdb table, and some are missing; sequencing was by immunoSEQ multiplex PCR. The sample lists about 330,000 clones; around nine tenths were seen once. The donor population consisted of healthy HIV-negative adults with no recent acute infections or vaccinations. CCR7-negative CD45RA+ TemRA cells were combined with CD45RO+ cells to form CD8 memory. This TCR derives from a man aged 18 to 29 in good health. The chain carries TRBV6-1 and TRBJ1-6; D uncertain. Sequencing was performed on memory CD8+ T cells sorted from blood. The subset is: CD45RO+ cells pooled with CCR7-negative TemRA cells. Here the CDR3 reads CASTYSPYNSPLHF. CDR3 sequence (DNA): TGTGCCAGCACGTACAGTCCCTATAATTCACCCCTCCACTTT.